These 15 T cell receptor beta chains were all obtained from the same sample, sequenced in a study of blood T cell repertoires in COVID-19. Repertoires were generated with immunoSEQ multiplex PCR, while TCRdb's copy carries only in-frame clones and drops some. The repertoire has roughly 66,000 clones, about 89% of them found once; the top ten carry less than 8%. The sequenced material came from peripheral blood. The receptors shown here come from a human donor in a cohort sampled during active COVID-19.

This chain uses TRBV9 with TRBJ2-5, with TRBD1 matching over 7 bases. With 0 bases clipped from V and 2 bases from J, the junction kept 13 bases outside the gene matches. Per germline, CDR1 SGDLS and CDR2 YYNGEE. CDR3 length: 18 residues. The CDR3 coding sequence is TGTGCCAGCAGCGTAGCTACTTATGGGAAGGGACAGCAAGAGACCCAGTACTTC. Protein sequence: CASSVATYGKGQQETQYF.

J is TRBJ1-2 and V is TRBV25-1; D possibly corresponds to TRBD1 (6 bases). Trimming removed 2 bases from V and 5 bases from J, with 6 bases in between. This CDR3 region has 12 residues. Per the germline V gene, CDR1 is MGHDK and CDR2 is SYGVNS. CDR3 amino acids: CASSEQGYGYTF. CDR3 nucleotides: TGTGCCAGCAGTGAACAGGGGTATGGCTACACCTTC.

This clone was observed a single time. The chain combines TRBV6-6 with TRBJ1-5; perhaps TRBD1 as D (5 bases). The CDR3 is made up of 15 amino acids. Germline CDR1 reads MNHNY; CDR2 reads SVGAGI (reference sequence). The V end was cut by 2 bases, the J end by 2 bases, with 10 bases between. CDR3 loop: CASSYGRARNQPQHF. For the CDR3, the DNA is TGTGCCAGCAGTTACGGCAGGGCACGCAATCAGCCCCAGCATTTT.

CDR3 coding DNA: TGTGCCAGCAGTAGGGACAGAAGGAATGAAAAACTGTTTTTT. It codes for CASSRDRRNEKLFF. The gene calls are TRBV2 and TRBJ1-4; TRBD1 aligns across 7 bases. The germline CDR1 and CDR2 sequences are SNHLY and FYNNEI. This CDR3 has 14 residues. V dropped 5 bases and J dropped 5; count of bases not matched to a gene: 5. The full variable domain, rest sourced from reference TRBV2 and TRBJ1-4, is EPEVTQTPSHQVTQMGQEVILRCVPISNHLYFYWYRQILGQKVEFLVSFYNNEISEKSEIFDDQFSVERPDGSNFTLKIRSTKLEDSAMYFCASSRDRRNEKLFFGSGTQLSVL.

The rearrangement joins TRBV27 to TRBJ1-6, with a weak D call TRBD1 (5 bases). V lost 4 bases and J 0 bases, leaving 7 bases between the germline ends. The CDR3 runs 15 residues. CDR1 and CDR2 (germline): MNHEY, SMNVEV (reference sequence). The CDR3 sequence: CASSSQASYNSPLHF. CDR3 sequence (DNA): TGTGCCAGCAGTTCACAGGCCTCCTATAATTCACCCCTCCACTTT.

This chain joins TRBV3-1 (or the pseudogene TRBV3-2) and TRBJ2-7, with TRBD2 matching over 9 bases. Germline CDR1 and CDR2: LGHDT and YNNKEL (reference sequence). The CDR3 loop spans 15 amino acids. The ends lost 1 base at V and 7 bases at J; junction bases unmatched: 8. CDR3 sequence reads: CASSQVIAGAGEQYF. CDR3 nucleotides: TGTGCCAGCAGCCAAGTGATAGCGGGAGCGGGGGAGCAGTACTTC.

The V call is TRBV10-1, the J call TRBJ2-7; TRBD2 aligns across 9 bases. The V segment lost 6 bases and the J segment 6 bases; nucleotides outside the gene matches: 24. CDR1 and CDR2 from the germline V gene are WNHNN and SYGVQD (reference sequence). The CDR3 sequence is 19 residues long. CDR3: CASSLPGLARNTVPGEQYF. The CDR3, as DNA: TGCGCCAGCAGCCTACCAGGACTAGCGAGAAATACCGTCCCTGGCGAGCAGTACTTC.

This clone was counted once. The DNA for the CDR3 is TGTGCCAGCAGTCGACGAGCCGGGACTAGCGGTGGGGGCTACAATGAGCAGTTCTTC. It yields the protein CASSRRAGTSGGGYNEQFF. The chain carries TRBV4-2 and TRBJ2-1; TRBD2 agrees at 11 bases. Germline assignment: CDR1 LGHNA and CDR2 YNFKEQ. The CDR3 consists of 19 residues. Trimming cost V 6 bases and J 3 bases; bases outside gene matches: 16.

This clone was seen a few times. J is TRBJ1-2 and V is TRBV25-1; no reliable D call. V lost 3 bases to trimming and J lost 7 bases, with 6 bases between them. Germline V lookup: CDR1 MGHDK, CDR2 SYGVNS. CDR3 length: 11 residues. CDR3 sequence reads: CASSDALGYTF. The CDR3 DNA sequence: TGTGCCAGCAGTGATGCGCTTGGCTACACCTTC.

The chain combines TRBV3-1 (or the pseudogene TRBV3-2) with TRBJ1-1; 7 nucleotides agree with TRBD1. Germline CDR1 and CDR2: LGHDT and YNNKEL (reference sequence). Germline trimming cut 10 bases from V and 3 bases from J; bases unmatched to any gene: 5. The CDR3 extends over 12 amino acids. In nucleotides, the CDR3 is TGTGCCAACGGCAGGGGGGACACTGAAGCTTTCTTT. It yields the protein CANGRGDTEAFF.

This chain connects TRBV18 to TRBJ2-7; TRBD2 matches at 8 bases. With V trimmed by 2 bases and J by 4 bases, 4 bases remained unmatched. This CDR3 spans 14 amino acids. The V gene's germline CDR1 is KGHSH and CDR2 LQKENI. This chain's CDR3 is CASSPSGGVYEQYF. Here the CDR3 DNA reads TGTGCCAGCTCACCATCCGGGGGGGTTTACGAGCAGTACTTC. The full variable domain, with the rest looked up from reference TRBV18 and TRBJ2-7, is NAGVMQNPRHLVRRRGQEARLRCSPMKGHSHVYWYRQLPEEGLKFMVYLQKENIIDESGMPKERFSAEFPKEGPSILRIQQVVRGDSAAYFCASSPSGGVYEQYFGPGTRLTVT.

J is TRBJ1-1 and V is TRBV4-2; D is perhaps TRBD1 (5 bases). V was pared by 5 bases and J by 4 bases, with 14 bases between. In germline, CDR1 is LGHNA, CDR2 YNFKEQ. The CDR3 consists of 14 residues. The CDR3 bases are TGTGCCAGCAGCGGGGAGGGACCACTCACTGAAGCTTTCTTT. Its translation is CASSGEGPLTEAFF.

DNA for the CDR3: TGTGCCAGCAGTGAAGCTCGACTCCGGAAGCATTTT. As protein: CASSEARLRKHF. The rearrangement joins TRBV6-1 to TRBJ1-5; D call uncertain. In germline, CDR1 is MNHNS, CDR2 SASEGT. V lost 0 bases, J lost 14 bases, and 11 bases lay in between. The CDR3 loop spans 12 amino acids.

The chain combines TRBV5-1 with TRBJ1-2; possible D gene TRBD1, 6 bases. The CDR3 extends over 14 amino acids. Between the trimmed V and J ends, which lost 3 bases and 3 bases, there was a span of 12 bases. In germline, CDR1 is SGHRS, CDR2 YFSETQ. The CDR3 DNA is TGCGCCAGCAGCTCGGGGGGCGCAGACTATGGCTACACCTTC. It translates to CASSSGGADYGYTF.

The chain has TRBV7-3 and TRBJ2-5; TRBD2 matches 9 bases. The CDR3 extends over 18 amino acids. The V gene end was trimmed by 0 bases and the J gene end by 0 bases; junction bases not matched to a gene: 8. Germline V CDR1 and CDR2: SGHTA, FQGTGA. CDR3 residues: CASSLTARTSVNQETQYF. The CDR3 DNA sequence: TGTGCCAGCAGCTTAACGGCGAGGACTAGCGTGAACCAAGAGACCCAGTACTTC.